The TCR beta chain described here comes from a study of long-term antiretroviral therapy in people with HIV. For the study at large: The 2015 immediate-ART recommendation came about a decade after the earliest samples. Study-level findings and limits: HIV repertoires had narrower CDR3 length ranges than controls.

To note about this clone: The antigen is undetermined.

They ran version v3.0 of the immunoSEQ assay at survey level. Assay: immunoSEQ multiplex PCR; the TCRdb copy retains only in-frame clones and omits some. The sample includes under 20,000 clones, around three quarters of them seen just once. CDR1 and CDR2 from the germline V gene are SEHNR and FQNEAQ (reference sequence). The CDR3 is made up of 12 amino acids. Trimming stripped 8 bases from V and 7 bases from J, with 13 bases between. The TCR comes from a woman aged 40 to 49 with HIV. The V call is TRBV7-9, the J call TRBJ2-3; D gene unclear. Material: unsorted PBMCs, obtained 0.2 years after starting antiretroviral therapy. This CDR3 is CASLINENTQYF. In DNA, the CDR3 is TGTGCCAGCTTGATAAATGAGAATACGCAGTATTTT.